The 5 T cell receptor beta chains below were found in one sample sequenced in a study of shared T cell receptors in the human thymus. Data came from immunoSEQ multiplex PCR; TCRdb stores just in-frame clones and leaves some out. Here the sample spans 540,000 or so clones, 70% to 80% being singletons. Another study also made use of these data, one on human thymus T cells.

Sequencing was done on a sample of thymocytes. The source of these receptors is a boy younger than two with a congenital heart defect.

The V and J genes are TRBV28 and TRBJ1-4; D might be TRBD1 (5 bases). V shed 4 bases and J shed 2 bases, with 17 bases lying between them. In germline, CDR1 is MDHEN, CDR2 SYDVKM. This CDR3 is built from 17 residues. The CDR3 DNA sequence: TGTGCCAGCAGTTGCGACAGAGGCGTTGGGACTAATGAAAAACTGTTTTTT. The encoded protein is CASSCDRGVGTNEKLFF.

This chain joins TRBV6-4 and TRBJ2-1, with TRBD2 identical over 14 bases. The CDR3 spans 16 residues. Germline V gene sequence: CDR1 MRHNA, CDR2 SNTAGT. The ends lost 6 bases at V and 5 bases at J; junction bases unmatched: 6. The chain's CDR3 is CASRNGLAGGHNEQFF. The DNA of the CDR3 is TGTGCCAGCAGGAACGGACTAGCGGGAGGCCACAATGAGCAGTTCTTC.

As for this clone: At one end, the junction sequence differs from germline, possibly due to a read error. This chain connects TRBV7-9 to TRBJ2-7, with 13 bases fitting TRBD2. The CDR3 is 15 amino acids. Germline CDR1 and CDR2: SEHNR and FQNEAQ (reference sequence). The DNA of the CDR3 is TGTGCCAGCAGCCAGGGACTAGCGGGACCCTACGAGCGGTACTTC. It yields the protein CASSQGLAGPYERYF.

This clone was seen a few times. The genes are TRBV5-6 and TRBJ2-2; 9 nucleotides agree with TRBD2. Trimming at V came to 2 bases and at J to 6 bases, leaving 5 bases not matched to a gene. CDR3 length: 15 amino acids. CDR1 and CDR2 from the germline V gene are SGHDT and YYEEEE. The CDR3 DNA follows: TGTGCCAGCAGCTTAGAGCGGGAGGAGGCCGGGGAGCTGTTTTTT. Protein product: CASSLEREEAGELFF.

The chain recombines TRBV5-6 with TRBJ2-3; possibly TRBD2 for D (5 bases). Looked up from germline, CDR1 is SGHDT and CDR2 is YYEEEE. The CDR3 loop spans 15 amino acids. The germline V and J ends were trimmed by 4 bases and 5 bases, with 17 bases remaining between them. This CDR3 is CASSPPAERVDTQYF. As DNA, the CDR3 is TGTGCCAGCAGCCCCCCAGCTGAGAGGGTAGATACGCAGTATTTT.